Shown below are 30 T cell receptor beta chains from a single sample sequenced in a study of blood T cell repertoires in COVID-19. The data were produced by immunoSEQ multiplex PCR, yet TCRdb's version contains in-frame clones alone and is incomplete. The sample consists of tens of thousands of clones, about 88% of them appearing once. The sequenced sample was peripheral blood. These receptors came from a woman aged 60 to 75 with COVID-19, enrolled during active disease.

V is TRBV4-3 and J is TRBJ2-3, with D perhaps TRBD2 (6 bases). Trimming shortened V by 1 base and J by 3 bases, and 11 bases separated the two germline ends. The CDR3 contains 15 residues. CDR1 is LGHNA and CDR2 is YSLEER in the germline V gene. In DNA, the CDR3 is TGCGCCAGCAGCCAAGCGGGGGTAGCGACAGATACGCAGTATTTT. It codes for CASSQAGVATDTQYF.

This chain connects TRBV11-1 to TRBJ2-5, with D possibly matching TRBD2 (5 bases). This CDR3 region has 15 residues. V dropped 5 bases and J dropped 3 bases, with 16 bases sitting between them. Germline V gene data show CDR1 as SGHAT and CDR2 as FQDESV (reference sequence). Here the CDR3 reads CASSLSAADKETQYF. CDR3 nucleotides: TGTGCCAGCAGCCTTTCCGCAGCGGATAAAGAGACCCAGTACTTC.

The V call is TRBV28, the J call TRBJ2-3; TRBD2 matches at 10 bases. CDR1 and CDR2 from the germline V gene are MDHEN and SYDVKM. CDR3 length: 15 amino acids. V trimming: 6 bases; J trimming: 0 bases; junction bases outside the gene matches: 3. CDR3: CASRTSGHSTDTQYF. In nucleotides, the CDR3 is TGTGCCAGCAGGACTAGCGGGCATAGCACAGATACGCAGTATTTT.

This sequence joins TRBV5-5 and TRBJ2-7; the D gene is possibly TRBD1 (5 bases). The CDR3 is 13 amino acids. V shed 0 bases and J shed 6 bases, with 10 bases lying between them. The V gene's germline CDR1 is SGHKS and CDR2 YYEKEE (reference sequence). DNA for the CDR3: TGTGCCAGCAGCTTGGGCACAGGATCCGAGCAGTACTTC. Its translation: CASSLGTGSEQYF.

This clone was detected only a few times. The J gene is TRBJ2-2, the V gene TRBV18, with a possible D match to TRBD2 (5 bases). Trimming left V 3 bases short and J 0 bases short, with 11 bases between. CDR1 and CDR2 from the germline V gene are KGHSH and LQKENI. The CDR3 contains 16 residues. CDR3 sequence reads: CASSPGREPNTGELFF. The CDR3 bases are TGTGCCAGCTCACCTGGAAGGGAGCCGAACACCGGGGAGCTGTTTTTT.

This clone was observed a few times. This chain connects TRBV24-1 to TRBJ2-2; 7 nucleotides agree with TRBD1. J gave up 3 bases and V 9 bases, and 3 bases lay outside the gene matches. CDR1 is KGHDR and CDR2 is SFDVKD in the germline V gene. The CDR3 is 13 amino acids. CDR3 residues: CATEGADTGELFF. CDR3 nucleotide sequence: TGTGCCACCGAGGGGGCGGACACCGGGGAGCTGTTTTTT.

The gene calls are TRBV5-4 and TRBJ2-6; D remains ambiguous. Trimming left V 0 bases short and J 2 bases short, with 9 bases between. CDR1 is SGHNT and CDR2 is YYREEE in the germline V gene (reference sequence). This CDR3 region has 16 residues. The DNA for the CDR3 is TGTGCCAGCAGCTTGGTTGGTAGTGCTGGGGCCAACGTCCTGACTTTC. Protein sequence: CASSLVGSAGANVLTF.

This clone was counted between two and nine times. This chain connects TRBV15 to TRBJ1-1, with a weak D call TRBD1 (6 bases). The CDR3 sequence is 13 residues long. V was cut by 8 bases and J by 3 bases, with 13 bases left in between. CDR1 and CDR2 (germline): LNHNV, YYDKDF (reference sequence). The CDR3 loop is CATGKGGDTEAFF. The DNA of the CDR3 is TGTGCCACCGGGAAGGGGGGGGACACTGAAGCTTTCTTT.

This chain uses TRBV2 with TRBJ2-5; 11 nucleotides align to TRBD2. The CDR3 has 15 amino acids. Germline-derived CDR1 and CDR2 are SNHLY and FYNNEI. V was pared by 6 bases and J by 5 bases, with 8 bases of the junction left unmatched. As DNA, the CDR3 is TGTGCCAGCAGCAATGGACTAGCGGGCCTTGAGACCCAGTACTTC. It encodes CASSNGLAGLETQYF.

This clone was seen a few times. The chain employs TRBV5-1 and TRBJ1-1; tentative D call: TRBD1 (6 bases). CDR3 length equals 13 residues. CDR1 is SGHRS and CDR2 is YFSETQ in the germline V gene. Trimming removed 3 bases from V and 5 bases from J, with 11 bases in between. CDR3 bases: TGCGCCAGCAGCTCGACAGGTTGGACTGAAGCTTTCTTT. Its protein product is CASSSTGWTEAFF.

The V and J genes are TRBV4-1 and TRBJ1-6; D is uncertain. Germline V CDR1 and CDR2: MGHRA, YSYEKL. The ends were cut back, 0 bases at V and 13 bases at J, with 13 bases in the middle. This CDR3 comprises 14 residues. As DNA, the CDR3 is TGCGCCAGCAGCCAAGATAGCCGGGTTTCGCCCCTCCACTTT. This codes for CASSQDSRVSPLHF.

In its sample, this clone was seen once. V and J are TRBV13 and TRBJ2-6; unclear D gene. The ends were cut back, 0 bases at V and 0 bases at J, with 6 bases in the middle. The germline gives CDR1 PRHDT, CDR2 FYEKMQ (reference sequence). This CDR3 contains 16 residues. In nucleotides, the CDR3 is TGTGCCAGCAGCTTAGGCGTAGACTCTGGGGCCAACGTCCTGACTTTC. Protein product: CASSLGVDSGANVLTF.

The DNA of the CDR3 is TGTGCCAGCAGCTTAAACCGAGGGACCTATAATTCACCCCTCCACTTT. It translates to CASSLNRGTYNSPLHF. The chain links TRBV11-2 to TRBJ1-6; D gene ambiguous. V gave up 2 bases and J gave up 2 bases, with 10 bases separating them. The germline gives CDR1 SGHAT, CDR2 FQNNGV. The CDR3 spans 16 residues.

The V call is TRBV28, the J call TRBJ2-7, with TRBD2 matching over 10 bases. Germline trimming cut 2 bases from V and 2 bases from J; bases unmatched to any gene: 9. In germline, CDR1 is MDHEN, CDR2 SYDVKM. The CDR3 has 17 residues. The CDR3: CASSLIPASGGAYEQYF. The CDR3 region has the DNA TGTGCCAGCAGTTTAATTCCCGCTAGCGGGGGTGCCTACGAGCAGTACTTC.

The chain links TRBV28 to TRBJ1-1; 7 bases are a match to TRBD1. The germline CDR1 and CDR2 sequences are MDHEN and SYDVKM. V lost 3 bases to trimming and J lost 0 bases; unmatched junction nucleotides: 7. This CDR3 has 16 amino acids. CDR3 loop: CASSFLGGGLNTEAFF. As DNA, the CDR3 is TGTGCCAGCAGTTTCTTAGGGGGCGGACTGAACACTGAAGCTTTCTTT.

The chain uses TRBV6-4 and TRBJ2-1; D not resolved. The germline V gene has CDR1 MRHNA and CDR2 SNTAGT. The CDR3 sequence is 13 residues long. The V and J ends lost 10 bases and 0 bases respectively, with 10 bases between them. The CDR3 loop is CATPLSSYNEQFF. The CDR3 nucleotides read TGTGCCACCCCATTGAGCTCCTACAATGAGCAGTTCTTC.

The chain carries TRBV20-1 and TRBJ2-1; D unresolved. The CDR3 consists of 10 residues. Trimming stripped 6 bases from V and 7 bases from J, with 7 bases between. Germline CDR1 and CDR2: DFQATT and SNEGSKA (reference sequence). Here the CDR3 reads CSALENEQFF. The CDR3 DNA follows: TGCAGTGCGTTAGAGAATGAGCAGTTCTTC.

The V gene is TRBV5-6, the J gene TRBJ2-6, with 8 nucleotides matching TRBD1. The CDR3 extends over 18 amino acids. The junction had 11 bases not matched to a gene; V was cut back by 4 bases and J by 2 bases. The germline CDR1 and CDR2 sequences are SGHDT and YYEEEE. Written as DNA, the CDR3 is TGTGCCAGCAGCCAATTGGGCAGGGGGCGTACTGGGGCCAACGTCCTGACTTTC. Its protein is CASSQLGRGRTGANVLTF. The full variable domain, in which reference TRBV5-6 and TRBJ2-6 provide the parts outside the CDR3, is DAGVTQSPTHLIKTRGQQVTLRCSPKSGHDTVSWYQQALGQGPQFIFQYYEEEERQRGNFPDRFSGHQFPNYSSELNVNALLLGDSALYLCASSQLGRGRTGANVLTFGAGSRLTVL.

CDR3 region: CASSGTSGSMTGELFF. CDR3 DNA sequence: TGTGCCAGCAGTGGGACTAGCGGGAGTATGACCGGGGAGCTGTTTTTT. The chain links TRBV6-1 to TRBJ2-2; 13 bases match TRBD2. This CDR3 is built from 16 residues. After removal of 4 bases from V and 5 bases from J, the junction contained 4 bases not matched to a gene. The germline V gene has CDR1 MNHNS and CDR2 SASEGT.

This chain uses TRBV29-1 with TRBJ1-2, with TRBD1 matching 9 bases. The V gene end was trimmed by 6 bases and the J gene end by 3 bases; junction bases not matched to a gene: 5. Germline loops: CDR1 SQVTM, CDR2 ANQGSEA. This CDR3 comprises 13 residues. CDR3 DNA sequence: TGCAGCGTCCGGACAGGGGCGCACTATGGCTACACCTTC. Its translation: CSVRTGAHYGYTF.

V and J are TRBV3-1 (or the pseudogene TRBV3-2) and TRBJ2-3; 10 nucleotides agree with TRBD1. V shed 3 bases and J 2 bases; nucleotides not matched to a gene: 8. The CDR3 is made up of 17 amino acids. The germline CDR1 and CDR2 sequences are LGHDT and YNNKEL (reference sequence). CDR3 residues: CASSHRDRGLSTDTQYF. CDR3 DNA: TGTGCCAGCAGCCATCGCGACAGGGGGCTATCCACAGATACGCAGTATTTT.

The sample holds a few counts of this clone. The V and J genes are TRBV5-1 and TRBJ1-6, with 7 nucleotides matching TRBD1. After removal of 0 bases from V and 7 bases from J, the junction contained 4 bases not matched to a gene. This CDR3 comprises 15 residues. In germline, CDR1 is SGHRS, CDR2 YFSETQ. CDR3 region: CASSLAPGGNSPLHF. CDR3 nucleotide sequence: TGCGCCAGCAGCTTGGCTCCAGGGGGAAATTCACCCCTCCACTTT.

This chain links TRBV6-5 with TRBJ2-2; TRBD1 aligns across 8 bases. CDR1 MNHEY and CDR2 SVGAGI come from the germline V gene. V trimming: 8 bases; J trimming: 4 bases; junction bases outside the gene matches: 6. This CDR3 comprises 14 residues. The CDR3 DNA reads TGTGCCAGCGGAGGACAGGGCTTCACCGGGGAGCTGTTTTTT. It specifies CASGGQGFTGELFF.

This chain uses TRBV6-5 with TRBJ2-7; 7 bases map to TRBD1. Germline V gene data show CDR1 as MNHEY and CDR2 as SVGAGI. This CDR3 is built from 14 residues. V lost 8 bases and J lost 0; bases outside the gene matches: 7. As DNA, the CDR3 is TGTGCCAGCTCGAGGGGGCAGGCCTCCTACGAGCAGTACTTC. Protein product: CASSRGQASYEQYF.

V usage is TRBV27 and J usage is TRBJ2-5; weak D call: TRBD2 (6 bases). This CDR3 is 13 amino acids long. From germline, CDR1 is MNHEY and CDR2 SMNVEV (reference sequence). Trimming took off 1 base at V and 3 bases at J, with 6 bases between the two ends. The CDR3 spells CASSLWGEETQYF. Written as DNA, the CDR3 is TGTGCCAGCAGTTTATGGGGGGAAGAGACCCAGTACTTC.

The V gene is TRBV29-1, the J gene TRBJ2-1, with TRBD1 matching 8 bases. CDR1 and CDR2 from the germline V gene are SQVTM and ANQGSEA. The V segment lost 4 bases and the J segment 10 bases; nucleotides outside the gene matches: 15. The CDR3 covers 15 residues. Here the CDR3 reads CSVVGGQASSGEQFF. DNA for the CDR3: TGCAGCGTTGTAGGGGGACAGGCGTCAAGCGGGGAGCAGTTCTTC.

The chain joins TRBV7-9 to TRBJ2-5, with D perhaps TRBD2 (5 bases). Per the germline V gene, CDR1 is SEHNR and CDR2 is FQNEAQ (reference sequence). V shed 3 bases and J shed 3 bases, with 11 bases lying between them. The CDR3 sequence is 14 residues long. The chain's CDR3 is CASSFPGKKETQYF. The CDR3, as DNA: TGTGCCAGCAGCTTCCCGGGAAAAAAAGAGACCCAGTACTTC.

This clone was recorded only once. The chain joins TRBV6-5 to TRBJ1-5, with D uncertain. CDR3 length equals 13 residues. Between the trimmed V and J ends, which lost 5 bases and 12 bases, there was a span of 17 bases. Per the germline V gene, CDR1 is MNHEY and CDR2 is SVGAGI. The CDR3 sequence is CASSPYLGPRQHF. The CDR3 DNA reads TGTGCCAGCAGTCCCTACCTGGGCCCACGCCAGCATTTT.

The chain joins TRBV19 to TRBJ2-3; D unclear. Germline lookup yields CDR1 LNHDA and CDR2 SQIVND (reference sequence). V lost 6 bases, J lost 7 bases, and 17 bases lay in between. There are 14 residues in the CDR3. The CDR3 DNA reads TGTGCCAGTAGCACGGTCTCTGAGCCCTATACGCAGTATTTT. Encoded protein: CASSTVSEPYTQYF.

The chain is built from TRBV28 and TRBJ2-7; perhaps TRBD1 as D (5 bases). V shed 4 bases and J shed 3 bases, with 16 bases lying between them. Germline V gives CDR1 MDHEN, CDR2 SYDVKM. The CDR3 sequence is 15 residues long. The CDR3 nucleotides are TGTGCCAGCAGTTCAACGACAGAGCTTTACTACGAGCAGTACTTC. This encodes CASSSTTELYYEQYF.